Reported below is one T cell receptor beta chain. This sample was included in a study of blood T cell repertoires in COVID-19. Study-level background: Acute and convalescent COVID-19 specimens originated in the United States, Italy and Spain.

The table came from immunoSEQ multiplex PCR; TCRdb's copy has only in-frame clones and leaves some out. Altogether 60,000 to 90,000 clones are present, around 84% being singletons, with the ten largest covering around 3.3%. The CDR3 length is 15 residues. Germline assignment: CDR1 SGHKS and CDR2 YYEKEE (reference sequence). J was trimmed by 5 bases and V by 4 bases; bases with no gene match: 8. The chain carries TRBV5-5 and TRBJ2-2; 7 nucleotides agree with TRBD1. The receptor was isolated from a man aged 45-65 years with acute or convalescent COVID-19. Material: peripheral blood. CDR3 bases: TGTGCCAGCAGCACAAGAACAGGGGAAACCGGGGAGCTGTTTTTT. This codes for CASSTRTGETGELFF.